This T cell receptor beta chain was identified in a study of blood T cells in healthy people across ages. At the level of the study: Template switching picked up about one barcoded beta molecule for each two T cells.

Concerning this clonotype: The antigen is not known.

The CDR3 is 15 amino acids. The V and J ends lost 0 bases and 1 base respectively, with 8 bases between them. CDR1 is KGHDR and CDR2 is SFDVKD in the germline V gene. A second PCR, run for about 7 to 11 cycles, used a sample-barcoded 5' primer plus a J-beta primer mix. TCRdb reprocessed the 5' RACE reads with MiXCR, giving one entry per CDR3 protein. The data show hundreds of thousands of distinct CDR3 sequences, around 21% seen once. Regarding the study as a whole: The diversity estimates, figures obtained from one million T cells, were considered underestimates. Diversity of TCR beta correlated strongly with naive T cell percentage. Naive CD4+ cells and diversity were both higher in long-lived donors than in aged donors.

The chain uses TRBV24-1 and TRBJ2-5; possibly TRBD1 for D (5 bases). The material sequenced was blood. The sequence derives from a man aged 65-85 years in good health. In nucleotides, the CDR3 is TGTGCCACCAGTGATTTGCGGCAGGGCCAAGAGACCCAGTACTTC. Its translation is CATSDLRQGQETQYF.